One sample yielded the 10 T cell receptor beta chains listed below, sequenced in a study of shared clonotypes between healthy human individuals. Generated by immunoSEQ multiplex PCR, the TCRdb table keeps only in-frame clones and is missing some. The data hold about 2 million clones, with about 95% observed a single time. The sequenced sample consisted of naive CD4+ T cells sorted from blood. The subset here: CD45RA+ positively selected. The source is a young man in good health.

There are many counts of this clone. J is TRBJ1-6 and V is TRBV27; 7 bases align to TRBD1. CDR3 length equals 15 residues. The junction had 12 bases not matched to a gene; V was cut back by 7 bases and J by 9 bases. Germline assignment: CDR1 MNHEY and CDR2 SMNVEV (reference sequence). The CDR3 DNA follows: TGTGCCAGCATGGGCCTAGGGGGCTCAGGTTCACCCCTCCACTTT. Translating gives CASMGLGGSGSPLHF.

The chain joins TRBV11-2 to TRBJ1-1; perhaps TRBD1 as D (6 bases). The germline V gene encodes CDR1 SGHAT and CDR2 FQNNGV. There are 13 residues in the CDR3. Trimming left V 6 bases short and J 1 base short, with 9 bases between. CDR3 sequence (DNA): TGTGCCAGCAGGGTGGACAGGAACACTGAAGCTTTCTTT. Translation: CASRVDRNTEAFF.

CDR3 coding DNA: TGTGCCATCAGCCCCGGGACAGGGGGCACTGGCTACACCTTC. Its protein is CAISPGTGGTGYTF. V is TRBV10-3 and J is TRBJ1-2, with TRBD1 identical over 12 bases. Trimming removed 6 bases from V and 7 bases from J; junction bases left unmatched: 6. There are 14 residues in the CDR3. The V gene's germline CDR1 is ENHRY and CDR2 SYGVKD.

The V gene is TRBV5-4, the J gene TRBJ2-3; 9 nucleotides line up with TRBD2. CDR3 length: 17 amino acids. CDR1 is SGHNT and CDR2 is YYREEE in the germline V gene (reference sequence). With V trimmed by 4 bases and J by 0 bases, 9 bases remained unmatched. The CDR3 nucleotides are TGTGCCAGCAGCCCGAGAATAGCGGGGGCCAGCACAGATACGCAGTATTTT. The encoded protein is CASSPRIAGASTDTQYF.

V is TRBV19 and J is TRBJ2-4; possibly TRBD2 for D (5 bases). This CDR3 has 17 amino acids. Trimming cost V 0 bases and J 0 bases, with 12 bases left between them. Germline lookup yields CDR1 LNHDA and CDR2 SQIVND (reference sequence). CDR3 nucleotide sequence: TGTGCCAGTAGTATAGAAGATCTAGCACTAGCCAAAAACATTCAGTACTTC. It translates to CASSIEDLALAKNIQYF.

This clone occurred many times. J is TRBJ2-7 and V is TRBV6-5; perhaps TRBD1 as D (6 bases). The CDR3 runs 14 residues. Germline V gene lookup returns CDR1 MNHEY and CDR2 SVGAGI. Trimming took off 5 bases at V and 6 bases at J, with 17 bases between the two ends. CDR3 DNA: TGTGCCAGCAGTCGGCAGGGGTACGGTCTCGAGCAGTACTTC. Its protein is CASSRQGYGLEQYF.

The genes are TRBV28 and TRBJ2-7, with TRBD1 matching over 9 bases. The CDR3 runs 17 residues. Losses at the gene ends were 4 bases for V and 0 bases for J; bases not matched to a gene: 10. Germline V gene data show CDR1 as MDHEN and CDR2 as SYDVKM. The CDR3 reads CASSSEPGTGSSYEQYF. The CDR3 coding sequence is TGTGCCAGCAGTTCCGAACCCGGGACAGGGAGCTCCTACGAGCAGTACTTC. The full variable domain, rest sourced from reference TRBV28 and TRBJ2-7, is DVKVTQSSRYLVKRTGEKVFLECVQDMDHENMFWYRQDPGLGLRLIYFSYDVKMKEKGDIPEGYSVSREKKERFSLILESASTNQTSMYLCASSSEPGTGSSYEQYFGPGTRLTVT.

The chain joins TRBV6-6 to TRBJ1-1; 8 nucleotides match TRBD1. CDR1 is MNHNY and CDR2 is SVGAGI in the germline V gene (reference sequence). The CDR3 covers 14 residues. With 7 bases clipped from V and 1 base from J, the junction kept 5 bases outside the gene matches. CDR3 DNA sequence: TGTGCCAGCAATCGCGACAGGGGGAACACTGAAGCTTTCTTT. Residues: CASNRDRGNTEAFF.

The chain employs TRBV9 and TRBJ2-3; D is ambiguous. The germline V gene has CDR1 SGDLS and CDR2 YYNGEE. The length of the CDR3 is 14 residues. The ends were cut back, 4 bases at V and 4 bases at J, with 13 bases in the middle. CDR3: CASSPLRSSDTQYF. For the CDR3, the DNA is TGTGCCAGCAGCCCATTACGGTCCTCAGATACGCAGTATTTT.

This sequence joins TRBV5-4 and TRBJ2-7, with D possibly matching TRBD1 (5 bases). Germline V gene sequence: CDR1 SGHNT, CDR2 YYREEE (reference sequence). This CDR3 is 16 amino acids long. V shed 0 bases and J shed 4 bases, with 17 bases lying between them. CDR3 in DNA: TGTGCCAGCAGCTTGGCGTTAGGTGGACACTCGTACGAGCAGTACTTC. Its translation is CASSLALGGHSYEQYF.